The clone carrying this T cell receptor beta chain was detected only a few times. Its antigen is still unknown. The source of the sample is a study of graft-versus-host responses after intestinal transplantation. Whole-study context: Grafts were multivisceral, liver-intestinal, or isolated intestinal. The study gave all recipients anti-thymocyte globulin induction, then tacrolimus and steroids for three to four years. Broader study findings: GvH clonotypes were identified within recipient marrow, with a subset emerging first in ileum or blood. Peak GvH clone levels in circulation were associated with early post-transplant HvG declines.

Once graft tissue had been processed, intraepithelial and lamina propria lymphocytes were released. Some clones are missing from TCRdb's copy, which holds only in-frame ones; the method was immunoSEQ multiplex PCR. The data contain just under 20,000 clones, approximately 79% of them singletons. V shed 3 bases and J shed 2 bases, with 4 bases lying between them. The germline V gene has CDR1 MNHEY and CDR2 SVGAGI. The CDR3 sequence is 12 residues long. This sequence originates from a human patient who received an intestinal transplant, so some T cells may come from the graft donor. Specimen: ileum tissue, collected roughly three weeks after intestinal transplant. This chain connects TRBV6-5 to TRBJ1-2; D gene ambiguous. CDR3 in DNA: TGTGCCAGCAGTTATGGCAACTATGGCTACACCTTC. This gives the protein CASSYGNYGYTF.